This T cell receptor (beta chain) derives from a study of T cells in Graves' hyperthyroidism and ophthalmopathy. This clonotype was detected ten times or more. Its antigen is still unknown. Notes on the study in general: In validation, the model predicted ophthalmopathy. These predictions came a median roughly 6 months before onset. In blood, most of the thyroid clonotypes expanded above 0.001 were also present.

Hyperthyroidism had been newly diagnosed in patients aged 18 to 65, and its duration was under 2 months. Amplified regions were TCR beta CDR3 sequences from RNA transcripts. The HTBI primer set drove a first-round RT-PCR of the TCR CDR3. One entry per CDR3 protein results from TCRdb running MiXCR on the multiplex PCR reads. This sample has fewer than 900,000 distinct CDR3 sequences, with around 20% found just once. Sequenced material: blood. The sequence derives from a woman aged 45-65 years with Graves' hyperthyroidism that later progressed to Graves' ophthalmopathy.

The CDR3 DNA reads as TGTGCCAGCAGCTCCTCCCCGGCAAGGGCTAGCGGGGGAGTAGATACGCAGTATTTT. Encoded protein: CASSSSPARASGGVDTQYF. The chain is built from TRBV11-2 and TRBJ2-3, with 10 bases lining up with TRBD2. The CDR3 totals 19 residues. From germline, CDR1 is SGHAT and CDR2 FQNNGV. Trimming removed 4 bases from V and 5 bases from J; junction bases left unmatched: 18. Filled out from reference TRBV11-2 and TRBJ2-3, the complete variable domain reads EAGVAQSPRYKIIEKRQSVAFWCNPISGHATLYWYQQILGQGPKLLIQFQNNGVVDDSQLPKDRFSAERLKGVDSTLKIQPAKLEDSAVYLCASSSSPARASGGVDTQYFGPGTRLTVL.